This TCR beta chain originates from a study of T-cell memory formation after mild COVID-19. Study-level information: Each donor largely had its own TCR clusters.

This clonotype was seen more than once but under ten times. The antigen remains undetermined. Regarding the study as a whole: Later expanders leaned CD4+, whereas day 15 to 85 contracting clones were balanced CD4/CD8.

V was shortened by 7 bases and J by 0 bases, with 15 bases between the two germline ends. The CDR3 contains 15 residues. MiXCR was run by TCRdb on the 5' RACE reads, yielding one entry per CDR3 protein. The sample carries some 600,000 distinct CDR3 sequences, 15% to 20% recorded once. The sample comprised PBMCs or a T cell subset sorted from them (not recorded which). This rearrangement joins TRBV12-3 or TRBV12-4 to TRBJ1-1, with no clear D. This receptor was identified in an adult woman who had mild COVID-19 (a few samples of this study predate the infection). Cell type and time point are not known. CDR3 residues: CASTLGVFMNTEAFF. CDR3 sequence (DNA): TGTGCCAGCACCTTGGGCGTATTTATGAACACTGAAGCTTTCTTT.